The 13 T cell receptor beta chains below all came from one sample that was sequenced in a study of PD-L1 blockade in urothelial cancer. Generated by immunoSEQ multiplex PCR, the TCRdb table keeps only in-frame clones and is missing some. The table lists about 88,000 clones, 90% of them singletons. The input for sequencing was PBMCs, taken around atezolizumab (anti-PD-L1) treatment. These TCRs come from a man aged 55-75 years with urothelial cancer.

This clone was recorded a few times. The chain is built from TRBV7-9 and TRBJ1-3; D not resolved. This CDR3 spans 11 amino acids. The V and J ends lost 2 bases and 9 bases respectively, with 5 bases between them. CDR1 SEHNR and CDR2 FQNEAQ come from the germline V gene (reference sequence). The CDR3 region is CASSLPPTIYF. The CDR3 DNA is TGTGCCAGCAGCTTACCTCCCACCATATATTTT.

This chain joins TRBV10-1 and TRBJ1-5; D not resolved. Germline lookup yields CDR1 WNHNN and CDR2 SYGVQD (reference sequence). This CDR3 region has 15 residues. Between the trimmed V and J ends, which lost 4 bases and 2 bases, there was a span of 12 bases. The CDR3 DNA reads TGCGCCAGCAGTGCGGGGTCTGAAGGCAATCAGCCCCAGCATTTT. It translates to CASSAGSEGNQPQHF.

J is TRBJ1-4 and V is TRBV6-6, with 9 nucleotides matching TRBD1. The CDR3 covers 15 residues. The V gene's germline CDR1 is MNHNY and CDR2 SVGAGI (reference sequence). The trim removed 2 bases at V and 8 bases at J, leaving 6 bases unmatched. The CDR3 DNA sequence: TGTGCCAGCAGTTACCCGGGACAGGGAGCGGAAAAACTGTTTTTT. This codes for CASSYPGQGAEKLFF.

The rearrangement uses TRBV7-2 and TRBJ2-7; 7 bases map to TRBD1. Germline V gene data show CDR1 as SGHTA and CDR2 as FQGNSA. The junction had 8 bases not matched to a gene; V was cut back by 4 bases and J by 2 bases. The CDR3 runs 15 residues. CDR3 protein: CASSSGQVYTYEQYF. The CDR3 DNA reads TGTGCCAGCAGCTCCGGACAGGTCTATACCTACGAGCAGTACTTC.

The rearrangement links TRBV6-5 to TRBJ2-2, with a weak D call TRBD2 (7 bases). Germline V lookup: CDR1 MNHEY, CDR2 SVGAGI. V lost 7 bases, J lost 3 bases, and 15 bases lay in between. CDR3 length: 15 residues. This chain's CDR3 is CASTPGGRYTGELFF. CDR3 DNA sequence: TGTGCCAGCACTCCCGGGGGGCGCTACACCGGGGAGCTGTTTTTT.

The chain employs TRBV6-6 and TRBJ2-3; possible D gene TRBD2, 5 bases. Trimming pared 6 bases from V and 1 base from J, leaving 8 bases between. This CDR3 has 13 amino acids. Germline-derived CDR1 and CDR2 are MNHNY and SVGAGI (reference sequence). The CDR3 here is CASSHGGTDTQYF. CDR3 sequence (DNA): TGTGCCAGCAGCCACGGGGGCACAGATACGCAGTATTTT.

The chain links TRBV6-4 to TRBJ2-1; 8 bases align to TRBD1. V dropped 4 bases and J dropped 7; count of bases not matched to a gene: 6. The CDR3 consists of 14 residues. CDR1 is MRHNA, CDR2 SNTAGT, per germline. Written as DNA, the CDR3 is TGTGCCAGCAGTGCCCAGGGGGCTGGTAATGAGCAGTTCTTC. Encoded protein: CASSAQGAGNEQFF.

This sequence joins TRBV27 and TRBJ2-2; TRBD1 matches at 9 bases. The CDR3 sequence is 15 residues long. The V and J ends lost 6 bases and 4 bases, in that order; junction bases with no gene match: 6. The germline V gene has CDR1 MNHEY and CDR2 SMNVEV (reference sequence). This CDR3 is CASRGQGSFTGELFF. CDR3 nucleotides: TGTGCCAGCAGAGGACAGGGGAGTTTCACCGGGGAGCTGTTTTTT.

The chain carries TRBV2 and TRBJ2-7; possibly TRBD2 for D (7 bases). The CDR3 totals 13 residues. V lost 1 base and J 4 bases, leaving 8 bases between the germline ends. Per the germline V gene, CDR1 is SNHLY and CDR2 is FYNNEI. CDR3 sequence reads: CASSEEGGYEQYF. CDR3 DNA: TGTGCCAGCAGTGAAGAGGGGGGGTACGAGCAGTACTTC.

In nucleotides, the CDR3 is TGTGCCAGCAGTGAAGCAGGCCTAGCGGGGACCACAGATACGCAGTATTTT. It codes for CASSEAGLAGTTDTQYF. The chain combines TRBV6-1 with TRBJ2-3; TRBD2 aligns across 9 bases. V was pared by 0 bases and J by 2 bases, with 6 bases of the junction left unmatched. The germline V gene encodes CDR1 MNHNS and CDR2 SASEGT. The CDR3 sequence is 17 residues long.

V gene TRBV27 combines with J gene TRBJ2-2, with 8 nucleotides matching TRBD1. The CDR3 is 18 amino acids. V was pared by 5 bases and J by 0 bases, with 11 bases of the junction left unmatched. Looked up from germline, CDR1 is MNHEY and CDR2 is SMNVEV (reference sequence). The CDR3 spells CASSLQQGEHANTGELFF. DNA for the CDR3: TGTGCCAGCAGTCTGCAACAGGGGGAACACGCGAACACCGGGGAGCTGTTTTTT.

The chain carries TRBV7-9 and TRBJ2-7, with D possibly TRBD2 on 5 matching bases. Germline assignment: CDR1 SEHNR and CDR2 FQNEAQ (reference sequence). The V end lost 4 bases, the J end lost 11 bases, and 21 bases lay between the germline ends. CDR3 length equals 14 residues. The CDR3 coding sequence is TGTGCCAGCAGCTCCGTCGGGGAGAGGGTTGGTGAGTACTTC. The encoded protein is CASSSVGERVGEYF.

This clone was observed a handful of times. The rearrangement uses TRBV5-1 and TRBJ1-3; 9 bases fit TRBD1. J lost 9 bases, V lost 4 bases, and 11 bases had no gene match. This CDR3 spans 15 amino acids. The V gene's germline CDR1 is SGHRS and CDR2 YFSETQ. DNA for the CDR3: TGCGCCAGCAGCACTAGGGGACAGGGAGAGAGCACCATATATTTT. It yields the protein CASSTRGQGESTIYF.